These 13 T cell receptor beta chains were all obtained from the same sample, sequenced in a study of T-cell memory formation after mild COVID-19. From the 5' RACE reads, TCRdb called clonotypes with MiXCR, one entry per CDR3 protein. The sample consists of fewer than 650,000 distinct CDR3 sequences, around 16% of them appearing once. The specimen sequenced was PBMCs or a T cell subset sorted from them (not recorded which). Every receptor here comes from an adult woman who had mild COVID-19 (a few samples of this study predate the infection). Cell type and time point are not known.

The chain uses TRBV30 and TRBJ2-6; D is unresolved. CDR1 GTSNPN and CDR2 SVGIG come from the germline V gene (reference sequence). Trimming shortened V by 0 bases and J by 12 bases, and 15 bases separated the two germline ends. The CDR3 covers 14 residues. The CDR3 protein is CAWSVRGAAGVLTF. CDR3 DNA sequence: TGTGCCTGGAGTGTACGCGGCGCAGCCGGCGTCCTGACTTTC.

The chain joins TRBV5-1 to TRBJ2-2, with D hard to call. The germline CDR1 and CDR2 sequences are SGHRS and YFSETQ. This CDR3 has 12 residues. Trimming pared 4 bases from V and 6 bases from J, leaving 7 bases between. CDR3 residues: CASSTSAGELFF. The CDR3 DNA reads as TGCGCCAGCAGCACATCGGCCGGGGAGCTGTTTTTT. The variable domain in full, completed from reference TRBV5-1 and TRBJ2-2, reads KAGVTQTPRYLIKTRGQQVTLSCSPISGHRSVSWYQQTPGQGLQFLFEYFSETQRNKGNFPGRFSGRQFSNSRSEMNVSTLELGDSALYLCASSTSAGELFFGEGSRLTVL.

This chain uses TRBV5-1 with TRBJ2-1, with 10 bases aligning to TRBD2. The length of the CDR3 is 15 residues. Germline-derived CDR1 and CDR2 are SGHRS and YFSETQ. Trimming cost V 1 base and J 9 bases; bases outside gene matches: 7. CDR3 nucleotides: TGCGCCAGCAGCTTGAGCGGGAGGGCCTTGAGTGAGCAGTTCTTC. The encoded protein is CASSLSGRALSEQFF.

The chain couples TRBV30 to TRBJ1-4; D is unclear. There are 13 residues in the CDR3. Trimming removed 0 bases at V and 7 bases at J, with 9 bases between. CDR1 and CDR2 from the germline V gene are GTSNPN and SVGIG (reference sequence). CDR3 protein: CAWSVNSGEKLFF. CDR3 in DNA: TGTGCCTGGAGTGTAAATTCTGGTGAAAAACTGTTTTTT. The variable domain in full, completed from reference TRBV30 and TRBJ1-4, reads SQTIHQWPATLVQPVGSPLSLECTVEGTSNPNLYWYRQAAGRGLQLLFYSVGIGQISSEVPQNLSASRPQDRQFILSSKKLLLSDSGFYLCAWSVNSGEKLFFGSGTQLSVL.

This clonotype was recorded a few times. The genes are TRBV7-9 and TRBJ1-6; possibly TRBD1 for D (5 bases). The germline V gene encodes CDR1 SEHNR and CDR2 FQNEAQ (reference sequence). This CDR3 has 13 amino acids. The ends were cut back, 4 bases at V and 16 bases at J, with 17 bases in the middle. Written as DNA, the CDR3 is TGTGCCAGCAGCTCCCAGGGTGGGGAGCAACTCCACTTT. It yields the protein CASSSQGGEQLHF.

CDR3 nucleotides: TGTGCCAGCAGTTTAGAAATGCAAAACGGGTCGCCTCGGCCTGGAAACACCATATATTTT. This encodes CASSLEMQNGSPRPGNTIYF. The genes are TRBV12-3 or TRBV12-4 and TRBJ1-3, with no clear D. The ends were cut back, 1 base at V and 2 bases at J, with 24 bases in the middle. The CDR3 is 20 residues long.

This chain joins TRBV29-1 and TRBJ2-2, with D perhaps TRBD1 or TRBD2 (5 bases each). The germline V and J ends were trimmed by 2 bases and 5 bases, with 12 bases remaining between them. The CDR3 consists of 14 residues. Per germline, CDR1 SQVTM and CDR2 ANQGSEA. The CDR3 loop is CSVEPGTRTGELFF. The CDR3, as DNA: TGCAGCGTTGAACCAGGGACGCGGACCGGGGAGCTGTTTTTT.

The rearrangement uses TRBV15 and TRBJ1-1; D unclear. Trimming shortened V by 0 bases and J by 2 bases, and 19 bases separated the two germline ends. This CDR3 spans 18 amino acids. Germline CDR1 LNHNV, CDR2 YYDKDF (reference sequence). The CDR3 loop is CATSRDVEAGSANTEAFF. CDR3 in DNA: TGTGCCACCAGCAGAGATGTGGAGGCGGGGTCGGCCAACACTGAAGCTTTCTTT.

The rearrangement links TRBV24-1 to TRBJ2-7; D might be TRBD2 (5 bases). There are 13 residues in the CDR3. Germline lookup yields CDR1 KGHDR and CDR2 SFDVKD. The V and J ends lost 0 bases and 7 bases respectively, with 9 bases between them. The CDR3 sequence is CATSDLEGREQYF. The CDR3 nucleotides read TGTGCCACCAGTGATTTGGAGGGCAGGGAGCAGTACTTC.

Only a few counts were recorded for this clonotype. This CDR3 is CASSVDLGQPQHF. The CDR3 DNA reads TGTGCCAGCAGCGTAGATCTTGGACAGCCCCAGCATTTT. This chain links TRBV9 with TRBJ1-5, with unresolved D. The V and J ends lost 0 bases and 7 bases respectively, with 8 bases between them. This CDR3 region has 13 residues. CDR1 is SGDLS and CDR2 is YYNGEE in the germline V gene.

The chain combines TRBV7-9 with TRBJ2-7; D is uncertain. Trimming cost V 0 bases and J 7 bases, with 13 bases left between them. Germline V gene sequence: CDR1 SEHNR, CDR2 FQNEAQ (reference sequence). The CDR3 has 14 residues. The CDR3 nucleotides are TGTGCCAGCAGCTTAGCCGTACACGGTTTTGAGCAGTACTTC. Translated: CASSLAVHGFEQYF.

This clonotype was seen a few times. V is TRBV24-1 and J is TRBJ2-2; D unresolved. This CDR3 comprises 14 residues. V was clipped by 9 bases and J by 5 bases, with 15 bases between them. Per the germline V gene, CDR1 is KGHDR and CDR2 is SFDVKD. The CDR3 protein is CATSGRQITGELFF. CDR3 DNA sequence: TGTGCCACCTCAGGCCGACAAATTACCGGGGAGCTGTTTTTT.

A few counts support this clonotype. The chain links TRBV7-6 to TRBJ2-2; 9 bases match TRBD1. The CDR3 is 15 amino acids. The trim removed 5 bases at V and 7 bases at J, leaving 8 bases unmatched. The V gene's germline CDR1 is SGHVS and CDR2 FNYEAQ. CDR3 amino acids: CASSKHRGQSGELFF. CDR3 sequence (DNA): TGTGCCAGCAGCAAACACAGGGGGCAGAGCGGGGAGCTGTTTTTT.